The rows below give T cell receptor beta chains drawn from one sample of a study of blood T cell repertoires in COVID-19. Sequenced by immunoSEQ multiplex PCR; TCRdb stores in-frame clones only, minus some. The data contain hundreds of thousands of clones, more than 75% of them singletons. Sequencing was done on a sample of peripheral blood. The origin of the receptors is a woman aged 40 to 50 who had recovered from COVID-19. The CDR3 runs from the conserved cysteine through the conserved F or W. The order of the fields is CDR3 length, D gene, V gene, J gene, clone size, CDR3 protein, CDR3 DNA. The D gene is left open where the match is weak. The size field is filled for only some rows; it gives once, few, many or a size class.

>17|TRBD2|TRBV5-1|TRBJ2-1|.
CASSLVLAGASYNEQFF
TGCGCCAGCAGCTTGGTTCTAGCGGGGGCCTCCTACAATGAGCAGTTCTTC
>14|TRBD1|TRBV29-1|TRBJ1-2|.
CSVARGQGNYGYTF
TGCAGCGTTGCCCGGGGACAGGGTAACTATGGCTACACCTTC
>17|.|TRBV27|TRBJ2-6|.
CASTPPLPSSGANVLTF
TGTGCCAGCACCCCTCCCCTTCCGAGCTCTGGGGCCAACGTCCTGACTTTC
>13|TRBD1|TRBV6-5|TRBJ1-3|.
CATRTGGGNTIYF
TGTGCCACCCGAACAGGGGGCGGAAACACCATATATTTT
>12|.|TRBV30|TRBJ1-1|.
CAWSSSRREAFF
TGTGCCTGGAGTTCGTCCCGGAGAGAAGCTTTCTTT
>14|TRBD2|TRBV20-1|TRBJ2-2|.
CSASFLAGTGELFF
TGCAGTGCTAGTTTCCTAGCGGGAACCGGGGAGCTGTTTTTT
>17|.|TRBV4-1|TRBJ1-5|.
CASSPQGGRYSNQPQHF
TGCGCCAGCAGCCCCCAGGGAGGCAGATATAGCAATCAGCCCCAGCATTTT
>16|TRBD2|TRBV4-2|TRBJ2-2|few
CASSQDELAGTGELFF
TGTGCCAGCAGCCAAGATGAGCTAGCGGGGACCGGGGAGCTGTTTTTT
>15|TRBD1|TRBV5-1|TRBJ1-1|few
CASSTGDSPYTEAFF
TGCGCCAGCAGCACGGGGGACAGCCCTTACACTGAAGCTTTCTTT
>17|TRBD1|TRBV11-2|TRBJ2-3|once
CASSLSGTGGGGDTQYF
TGTGCCAGCAGCTTATCGGGGACAGGGGGCGGGGGAGATACGCAGTATTTT
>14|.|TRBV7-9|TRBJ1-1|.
CASSLDPQNTEAFF
TGTGCCAGCAGCTTAGATCCACAGAACACTGAAGCTTTCTTT
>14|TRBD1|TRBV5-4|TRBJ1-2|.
CASSLGDSPYGYTF
TGTGCCAGCAGCTTGGGGGACAGTCCCTATGGCTACACCTTC
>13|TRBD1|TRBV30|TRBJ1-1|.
CAWSLDRGTEAFF
TGTGCCTGGAGTCTGGACAGGGGCACTGAAGCTTTCTTT
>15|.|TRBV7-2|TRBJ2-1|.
CASREGTSSYNEQFF
TGTGCCAGCAGGGAGGGGACGAGCTCCTACAATGAGCAGTTCTTC
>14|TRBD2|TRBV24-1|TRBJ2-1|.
CATQGLARHLGQFF
TGTGCCACCCAGGGACTAGCGCGTCATCTGGGGCAGTTCTTC
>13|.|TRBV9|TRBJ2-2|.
CASSPQSTGELFF
TGTGCCAGCAGCCCCCAGTCCACCGGGGAGCTGTTTTTT
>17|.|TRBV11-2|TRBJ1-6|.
CASSARPGSSYNSPLHF
TGTGCCAGCAGCGCCAGGCCGGGGAGCTCCTATAATTCACCCCTCCACTTT
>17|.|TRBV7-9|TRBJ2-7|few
CASSLGVGSLGAYEQYF
TGTGCCAGCAGCTTAGGAGTTGGTAGCCTAGGGGCCTACGAGCAGTACTTC
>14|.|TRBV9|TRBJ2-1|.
CASSPRGANNEQFF
TGTGCCAGCAGCCCCAGGGGCGCCAACAATGAGCAGTTCTTC
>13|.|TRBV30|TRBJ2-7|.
CAWSRGWSYEQYF
TGTGCCTGGAGCCGCGGATGGTCCTACGAGCAGTACTTC
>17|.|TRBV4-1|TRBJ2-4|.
CASRPLGQGSSKNIQYF
TGCGCCAGCAGGCCCTTGGGGCAGGGTAGTTCCAAAAACATTCAGTACTTC
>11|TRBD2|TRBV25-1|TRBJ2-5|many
CASSREGTQYF
TGTGCCAGCAGTAGGGAGGGGACCCAGTACTTC
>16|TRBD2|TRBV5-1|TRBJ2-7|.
CASTPRAGGPSYEQYF
TGCGCCAGCACCCCCAGGGCGGGAGGGCCCTCCTACGAGCAGTACTTC
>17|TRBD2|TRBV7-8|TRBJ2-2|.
CASSLGGTSGSAGELFF
TGTGCCAGCAGCTTAGGGGGGACTAGCGGGAGTGCCGGGGAGCTGTTTTTT
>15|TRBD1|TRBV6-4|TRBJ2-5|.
CASSPGQGYQETQYF
TGTGCCAGCAGCCCGGGACAGGGGTACCAAGAGACCCAGTACTTC
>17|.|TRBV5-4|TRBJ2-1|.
CASSGSVGGAPYNEQFF
TGTGCCAGCAGCGGGTCCGTGGGCGGGGCCCCATACAATGAGCAGTTCTTC
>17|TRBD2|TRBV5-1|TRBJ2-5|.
CASSSGPSGGDQETQYF
TGCGCCAGCAGCTCCGGTCCCTCGGGGGGGGACCAAGAGACCCAGTACTTC
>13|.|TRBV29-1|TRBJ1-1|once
CSVEKGVNTEAFF
TGCAGCGTTGAGAAGGGGGTGAACACTGAAGCTTTCTTT
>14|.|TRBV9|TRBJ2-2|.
CASSVGTISGELFF
TGTGCCAGCAGCGTCGGAACTATCTCCGGGGAGCTGTTTTTT
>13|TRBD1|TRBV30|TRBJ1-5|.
CAWRGTGDQPQHF
TGTGCCTGGAGGGGGACAGGGGATCAGCCCCAGCATTTT
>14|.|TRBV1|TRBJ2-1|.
CTSSQECGDNEQFF
TGCACCAGCAGCCAAGAGTGCGGCGACAATGAGCAGTTCTTC
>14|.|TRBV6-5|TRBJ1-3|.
CASSFGPSGNTIYF
TGTGCCAGCAGTTTTGGGCCCTCTGGAAACACCATATATTTT
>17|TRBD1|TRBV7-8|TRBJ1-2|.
CASSPLMGQGALAGYTF
TGTGCCAGCAGCCCCCTCATGGGACAGGGGGCGCTTGCTGGCTACACCTTC
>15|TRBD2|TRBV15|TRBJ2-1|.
CATSRGGGPYNEQFF
TGTGCCACCAGCAGAGGCGGGGGACCCTACAATGAGCAGTTCTTC
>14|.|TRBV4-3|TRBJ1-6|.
CASSVDTRNSPLHF
TGCGCCAGCAGCGTTGACACCCGTAATTCACCCCTCCACTTT
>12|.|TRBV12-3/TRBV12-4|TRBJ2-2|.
CASSLYPPELFF
TGTGCCAGCAGTTTATATCCCCCGGAGCTGTTTTTT
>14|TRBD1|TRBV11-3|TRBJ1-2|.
CASSVDRARYGYTF
TGTGCCAGCAGCGTCGACAGGGCCCGCTATGGCTACACCTTC
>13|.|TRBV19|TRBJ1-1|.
CASSSRVNTEAFF
TGTGCCAGTAGTTCCCGGGTGAACACTGAAGCTTTCTTT
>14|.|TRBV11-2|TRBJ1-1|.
CASSLGVAVGEAFF
TGTGCCAGCAGCTTAGGGGTAGCTGTTGGTGAAGCTTTCTTT
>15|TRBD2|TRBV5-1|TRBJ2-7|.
CASSLGTSGSWEQYF
TGCGCCAGCAGCTTGGGGACTAGCGGGAGCTGGGAGCAGTACTTC
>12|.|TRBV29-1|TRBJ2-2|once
CSVPTLPGELFF
TGCAGCGTCCCGACTCTCCCCGGGGAGCTGTTTTTT
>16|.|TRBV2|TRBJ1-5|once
CASSALQGRLNQPQHF
TGTGCCAGCAGCGCGCTACAGGGCCGTCTTAATCAGCCCCAGCATTTT
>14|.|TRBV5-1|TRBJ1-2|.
CASTTRGWEGGYTF
TGCGCCAGCACCACCCGCGGGTGGGAGGGTGGCTACACCTTC
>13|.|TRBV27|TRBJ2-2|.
CASSPQNTGELFF
TGTGCCAGCAGTCCCCAGAACACCGGGGAGCTGTTTTTT
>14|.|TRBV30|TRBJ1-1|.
CAWTWAGVGAEAFF
TGTGCCTGGACGTGGGCAGGGGTCGGAGCTGAAGCTTTCTTT
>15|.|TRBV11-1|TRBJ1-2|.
CASSLSTDSSYGYTF
TGTGCCAGCAGCTTATCCACCGACAGCAGTTATGGCTACACCTTC
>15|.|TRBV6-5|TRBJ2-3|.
CASSYAGLGTDTQYF
TGTGCCAGCAGTTACGCGGGGCTCGGCACAGATACGCAGTATTTT
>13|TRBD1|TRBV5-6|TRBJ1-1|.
CASSLVDRAEAFF
TGTGCCAGCAGCTTGGTTGACAGGGCTGAAGCTTTCTTT
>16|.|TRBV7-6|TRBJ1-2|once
CASSLGAGEANYGYTF
TGTGCCAGCAGCTTAGGCGCGGGAGAAGCTAACTATGGCTACACCTTC
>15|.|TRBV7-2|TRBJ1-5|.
CASSLVSWGGQPQHF
TGTGCCAGCAGCTTAGTTTCTTGGGGGGGTCAGCCCCAGCATTTT
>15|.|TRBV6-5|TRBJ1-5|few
CASSPGSGSNQPQHF
TGTGCCAGCAGCCCCGGCAGCGGGAGCAATCAGCCCCAGCATTTT
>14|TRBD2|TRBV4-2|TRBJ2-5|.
CASSQDGRGETQYF
TGTGCCAGCAGCCAAGACGGGCGGGGGGAGACCCAGTACTTC
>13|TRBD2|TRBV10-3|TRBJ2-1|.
CARASGRGDEQFF
TGTGCCAGAGCTAGCGGGAGGGGGGATGAGCAGTTCTTC